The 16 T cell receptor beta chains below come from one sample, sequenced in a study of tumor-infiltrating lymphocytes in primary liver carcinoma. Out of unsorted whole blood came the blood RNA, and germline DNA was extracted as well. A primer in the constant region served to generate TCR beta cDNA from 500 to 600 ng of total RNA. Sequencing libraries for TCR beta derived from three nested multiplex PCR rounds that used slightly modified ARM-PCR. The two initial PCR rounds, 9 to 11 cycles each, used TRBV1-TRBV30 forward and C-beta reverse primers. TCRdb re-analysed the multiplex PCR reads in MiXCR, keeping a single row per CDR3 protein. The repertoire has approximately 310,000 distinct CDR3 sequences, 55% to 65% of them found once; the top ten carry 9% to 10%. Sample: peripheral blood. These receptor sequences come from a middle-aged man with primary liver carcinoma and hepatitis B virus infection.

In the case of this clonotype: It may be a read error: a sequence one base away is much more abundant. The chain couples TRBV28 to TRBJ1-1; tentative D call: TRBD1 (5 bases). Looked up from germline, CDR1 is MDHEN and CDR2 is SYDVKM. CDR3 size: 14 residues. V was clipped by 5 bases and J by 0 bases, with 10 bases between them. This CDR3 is CASSIQGLNTEAFF. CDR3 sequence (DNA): TGTGCCAGCAGTATTCAGGGCCTGAACACTGAAGCTTTCTTT.

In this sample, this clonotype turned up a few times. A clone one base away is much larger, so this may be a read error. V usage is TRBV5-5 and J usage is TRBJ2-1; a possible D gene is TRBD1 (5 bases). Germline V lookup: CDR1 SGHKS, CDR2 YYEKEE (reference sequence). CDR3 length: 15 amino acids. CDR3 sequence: CASSRDSETYNGQFF. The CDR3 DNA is TGTGCCAGCAGCCGTGACAGCGAAACCTACAATGGGCAGTTCTTC.

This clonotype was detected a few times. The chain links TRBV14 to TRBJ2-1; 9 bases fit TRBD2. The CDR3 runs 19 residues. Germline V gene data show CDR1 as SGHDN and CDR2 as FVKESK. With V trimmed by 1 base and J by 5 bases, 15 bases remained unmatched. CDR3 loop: CASSQGSSGWLAGNNEQFF. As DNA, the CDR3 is TGTGCCAGCAGCCAAGGCTCATCGGGTTGGCTAGCGGGGAACAATGAGCAGTTCTTC.

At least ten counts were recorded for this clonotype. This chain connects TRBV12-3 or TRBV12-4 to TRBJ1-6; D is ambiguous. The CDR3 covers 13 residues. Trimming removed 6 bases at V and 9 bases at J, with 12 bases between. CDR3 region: CASSGPLPSPLHF. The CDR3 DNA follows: TGTGCCAGCAGCGGACCTCTCCCTTCACCCCTCCACTTT.

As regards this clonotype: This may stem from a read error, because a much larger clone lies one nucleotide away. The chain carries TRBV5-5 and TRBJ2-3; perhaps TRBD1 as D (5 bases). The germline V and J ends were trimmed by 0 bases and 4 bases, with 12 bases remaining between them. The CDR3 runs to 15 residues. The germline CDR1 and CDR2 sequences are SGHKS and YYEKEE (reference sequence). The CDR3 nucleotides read TGTGCCAGCAGCTTGGAGACAGAGAGCCCAGATACGCAGTATTTT. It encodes CASSLETESPDTQYF.

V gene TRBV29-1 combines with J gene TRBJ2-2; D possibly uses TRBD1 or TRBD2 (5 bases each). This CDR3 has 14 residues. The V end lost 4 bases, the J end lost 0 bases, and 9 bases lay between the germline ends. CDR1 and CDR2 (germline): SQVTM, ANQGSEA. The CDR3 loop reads CSVVGRPNTGELFF. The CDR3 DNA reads TGCAGCGTTGTGGGACGTCCGAACACCGGGGAGCTGTTTTTT.

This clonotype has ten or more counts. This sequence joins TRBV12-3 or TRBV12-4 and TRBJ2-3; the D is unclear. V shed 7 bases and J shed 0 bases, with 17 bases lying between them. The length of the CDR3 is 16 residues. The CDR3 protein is CASTPGVSTSTDTQYF. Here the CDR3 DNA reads TGTGCCAGCACCCCTGGGGTTTCCACTAGCACAGATACGCAGTATTTT.

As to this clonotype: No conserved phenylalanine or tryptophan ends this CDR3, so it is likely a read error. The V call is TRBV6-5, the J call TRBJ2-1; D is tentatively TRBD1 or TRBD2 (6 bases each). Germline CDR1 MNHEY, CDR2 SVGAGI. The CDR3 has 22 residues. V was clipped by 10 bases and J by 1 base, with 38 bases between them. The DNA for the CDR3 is TGTGCCACCAGGCGAGGGGGAGGACGGGGGCTGATAGCGATGAAGTCCTACAATGAGCAGTTCTCC. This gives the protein CATRRGGGRGLIAMKSYNEQFS.

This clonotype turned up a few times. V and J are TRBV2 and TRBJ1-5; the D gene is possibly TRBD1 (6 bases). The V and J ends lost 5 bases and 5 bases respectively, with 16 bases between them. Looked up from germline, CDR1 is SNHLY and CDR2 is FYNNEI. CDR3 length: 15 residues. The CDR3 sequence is CASSLQGTPDQPQHF. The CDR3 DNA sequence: TGTGCCAGCAGTTTACAGGGCACCCCTGATCAGCCCCAGCATTTT.

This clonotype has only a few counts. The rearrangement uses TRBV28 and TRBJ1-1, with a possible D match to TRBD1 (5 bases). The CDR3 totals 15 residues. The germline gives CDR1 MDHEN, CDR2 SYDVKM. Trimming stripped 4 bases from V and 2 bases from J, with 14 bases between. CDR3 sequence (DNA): TGTGCCAGCAGTTCCACCGGGGCAGGAAACACTGAAGCTTTCTTT. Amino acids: CASSSTGAGNTEAFF. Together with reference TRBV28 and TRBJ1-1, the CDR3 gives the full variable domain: DVKVTQSSRYLVKRTGEKVFLECVQDMDHENMFWYRQDPGLGLRLIYFSYDVKMKEKGDIPEGYSVSREKKERFSLILESASTNQTSMYLCASSSTGAGNTEAFFGQGTRLTVV.

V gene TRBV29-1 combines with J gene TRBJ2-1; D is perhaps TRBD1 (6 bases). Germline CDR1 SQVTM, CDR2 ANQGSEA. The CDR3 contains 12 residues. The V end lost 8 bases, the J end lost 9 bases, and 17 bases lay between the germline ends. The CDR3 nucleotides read TGCAGCATTGCGACCAGCAGGGGTGAGCAGTTCTTC. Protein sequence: CSIATSRGEQFF.

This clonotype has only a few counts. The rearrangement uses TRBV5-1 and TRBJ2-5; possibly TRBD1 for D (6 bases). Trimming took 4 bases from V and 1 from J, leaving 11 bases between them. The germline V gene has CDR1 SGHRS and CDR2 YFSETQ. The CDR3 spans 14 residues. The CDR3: CASSAGTFQETQYF. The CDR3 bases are TGCGCCAGCAGCGCCGGGACATTCCAAGAGACCCAGTACTTC.

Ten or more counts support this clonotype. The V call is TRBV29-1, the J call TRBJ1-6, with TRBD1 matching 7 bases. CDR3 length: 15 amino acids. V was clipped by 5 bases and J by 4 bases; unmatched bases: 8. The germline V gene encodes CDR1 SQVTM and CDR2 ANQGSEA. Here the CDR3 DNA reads TGCAGCGTTACGGAGGGGACAGATTATAATTCACCCCTCCACTTT. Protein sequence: CSVTEGTDYNSPLHF.

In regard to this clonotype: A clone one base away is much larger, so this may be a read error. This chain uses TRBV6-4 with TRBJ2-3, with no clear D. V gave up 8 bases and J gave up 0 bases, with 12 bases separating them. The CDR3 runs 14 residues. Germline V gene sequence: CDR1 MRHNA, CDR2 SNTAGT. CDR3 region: CASAAPNSTDTQYF. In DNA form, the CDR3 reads TGTGCCAGCGCCGCCCCCAATAGCACAGATACGCAGTATTTT.

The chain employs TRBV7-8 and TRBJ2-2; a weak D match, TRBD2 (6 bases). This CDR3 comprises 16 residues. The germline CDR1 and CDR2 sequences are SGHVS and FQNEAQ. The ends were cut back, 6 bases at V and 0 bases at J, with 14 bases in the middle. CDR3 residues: CASRINSGPNTGELFF. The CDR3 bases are TGTGCCAGCAGGATTAATAGCGGACCGAACACCGGGGAGCTGTTTTTT.

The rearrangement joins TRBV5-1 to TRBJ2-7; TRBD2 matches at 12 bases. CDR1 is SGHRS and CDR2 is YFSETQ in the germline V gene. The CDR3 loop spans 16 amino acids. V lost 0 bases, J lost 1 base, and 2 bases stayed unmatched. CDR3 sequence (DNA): TGCGCCAGCAGCTTGGGACTAGCGGGAGTGTCCTACGAGCAGTACTTC. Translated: CASSLGLAGVSYEQYF. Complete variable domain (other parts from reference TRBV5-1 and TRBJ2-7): KAGVTQTPRYLIKTRGQQVTLSCSPISGHRSVSWYQQTPGQGLQFLFEYFSETQRNKGNFPGRFSGRQFSNSRSEMNVSTLELGDSALYLCASSLGLAGVSYEQYFGPGTRLTVT.